This T cell receptor beta chain was observed in a study of human versus mouse CDR3 diversity and MHC coevolution. This clone was seen once. The data were produced by immunoSEQ multiplex PCR, yet TCRdb's version contains in-frame clones alone and is incomplete. Altogether fewer than 100,000 clones are present, approximately 92% being singletons, with the ten largest covering around 1.5%. The germline gives CDR1 MNHNS, CDR2 SASEGT. The V gene lost 7 bases and the J gene lost 0 bases, with 3 bases spanning the gap. The CDR3 loop spans 11 amino acids. The sequence derives from a person between 25 and 70 years old in good health. What was sequenced was naive CD4+ T cells from blood. Subset meaning: CD45RO-negative CD62L-positive naive CD4 T cells. This chain links TRBV6-1 with TRBJ1-1; no clear D gene. This CDR3 reads CASTMNTEAFF. In DNA form, the CDR3 reads TGTGCCAGCACCATGAACACTGAAGCTTTCTTT.